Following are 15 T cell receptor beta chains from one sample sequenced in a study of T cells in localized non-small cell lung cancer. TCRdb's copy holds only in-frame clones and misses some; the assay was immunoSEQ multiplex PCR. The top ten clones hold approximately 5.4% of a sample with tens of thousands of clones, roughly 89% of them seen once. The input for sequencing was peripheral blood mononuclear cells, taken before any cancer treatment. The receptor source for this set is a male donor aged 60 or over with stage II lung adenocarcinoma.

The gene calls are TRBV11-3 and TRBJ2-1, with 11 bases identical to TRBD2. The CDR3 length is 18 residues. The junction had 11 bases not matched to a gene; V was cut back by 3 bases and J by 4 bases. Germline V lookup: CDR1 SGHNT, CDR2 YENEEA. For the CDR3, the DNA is TGTGCCAGCAGCTTCCGGACTAGCGGGCTGGGGGGATACAATGAGCAGTTCTTC. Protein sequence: CASSFRTSGLGGYNEQFF.

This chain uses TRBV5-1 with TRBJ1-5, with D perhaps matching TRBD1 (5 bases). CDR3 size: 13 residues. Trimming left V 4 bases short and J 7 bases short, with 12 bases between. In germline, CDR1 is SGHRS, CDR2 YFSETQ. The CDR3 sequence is CASSPLGGQPQHF. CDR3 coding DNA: TGCGCCAGCAGCCCCCTGGGGGGGCAGCCCCAGCATTTT.

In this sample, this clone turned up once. CDR3 loop: CAISDPGTGFGTEAFF. The DNA for the CDR3 is TGTGCCATCAGTGATCCCGGGACAGGCTTCGGGACTGAAGCTTTCTTT. The chain recombines TRBV10-3 with TRBJ1-1; 8 bases align to TRBD1. Germline V gene sequence: CDR1 ENHRY, CDR2 SYGVKD. The trim removed 3 bases at V and 5 bases at J, leaving 11 bases unmatched. The CDR3 runs 16 residues.

The CDR3 DNA sequence: TGTGCCAGCAGCTTTAGCGGAGGGGGCACAGATACGCAGTATTTT. Translation: CASSFSGGGTDTQYF. The chain joins TRBV7-9 to TRBJ2-3, with D possibly matching TRBD2 (6 bases). V lost 3 bases and J 1 base, leaving 11 bases between the germline ends. CDR3 length: 15 amino acids. The germline V gene has CDR1 SEHNR and CDR2 FQNEAQ (reference sequence).

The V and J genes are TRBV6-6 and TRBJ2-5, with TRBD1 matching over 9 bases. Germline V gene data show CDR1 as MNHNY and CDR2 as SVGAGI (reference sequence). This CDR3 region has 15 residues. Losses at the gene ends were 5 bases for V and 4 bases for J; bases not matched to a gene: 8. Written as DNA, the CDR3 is TGTGCCAGCAGTCGGGACAGGGTGATTCGAGAGACCCAGTACTTC. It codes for CASSRDRVIRETQYF.

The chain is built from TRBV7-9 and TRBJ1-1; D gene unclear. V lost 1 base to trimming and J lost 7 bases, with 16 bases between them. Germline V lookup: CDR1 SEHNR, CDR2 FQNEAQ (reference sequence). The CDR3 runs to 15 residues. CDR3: CASSLGAKSGLEAFF. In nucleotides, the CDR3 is TGTGCCAGCAGCTTAGGGGCTAAAAGCGGGCTTGAAGCTTTCTTT. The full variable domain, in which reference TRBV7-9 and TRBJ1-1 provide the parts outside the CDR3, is DTGVSQNPRHKITKRGQNVTFRCDPISEHNRLYWYRQTLGQGPEFLTYFQNEAQLEKSRLLSDRFSAERPKGSFSTLEIQRTEQGDSAMYLCASSLGAKSGLEAFFGQGTRLTVV.

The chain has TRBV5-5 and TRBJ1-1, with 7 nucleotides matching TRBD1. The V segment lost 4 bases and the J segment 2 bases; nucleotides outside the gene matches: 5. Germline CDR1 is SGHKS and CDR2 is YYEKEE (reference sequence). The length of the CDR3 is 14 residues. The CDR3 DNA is TGTGCCAGCAGCGGGGGACAGAGAAACACTGAAGCTTTCTTT. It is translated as CASSGGQRNTEAFF.

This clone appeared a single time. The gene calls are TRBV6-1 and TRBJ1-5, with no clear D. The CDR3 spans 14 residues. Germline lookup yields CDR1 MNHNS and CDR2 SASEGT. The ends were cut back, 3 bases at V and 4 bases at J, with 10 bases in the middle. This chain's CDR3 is CASSDRDTNQPQHF. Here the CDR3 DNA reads TGTGCCAGCAGTGACCGCGACACTAATCAGCCCCAGCATTTT.

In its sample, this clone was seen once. The CDR3 DNA follows: TGCGCCAGCAGCTACCCCTTGAGCACAGATACGCAGTATTTT. It encodes CASSYPLSTDTQYF. V usage is TRBV5-1 and J usage is TRBJ2-3; D is unclear. Germline CDR1 reads SGHRS; CDR2 reads YFSETQ. This CDR3 spans 14 amino acids. The V gene lost 3 bases and the J gene lost 0 bases, with 8 bases spanning the gap.

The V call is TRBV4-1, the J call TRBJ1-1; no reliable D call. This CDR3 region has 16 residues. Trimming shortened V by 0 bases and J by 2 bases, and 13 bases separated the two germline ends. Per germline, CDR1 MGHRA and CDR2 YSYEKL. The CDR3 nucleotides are TGCGCCAGCAGCCAAGATAGGGTGAGTGGTAACACTGAAGCTTTCTTT. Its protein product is CASSQDRVSGNTEAFF.

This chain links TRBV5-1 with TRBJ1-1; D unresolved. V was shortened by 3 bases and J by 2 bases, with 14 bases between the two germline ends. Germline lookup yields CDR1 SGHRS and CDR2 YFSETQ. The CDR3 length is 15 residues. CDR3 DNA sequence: TGCGCCAGCAGCTCTGTGGGTTTTCCAAACACTGAAGCTTTCTTT. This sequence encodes CASSSVGFPNTEAFF.

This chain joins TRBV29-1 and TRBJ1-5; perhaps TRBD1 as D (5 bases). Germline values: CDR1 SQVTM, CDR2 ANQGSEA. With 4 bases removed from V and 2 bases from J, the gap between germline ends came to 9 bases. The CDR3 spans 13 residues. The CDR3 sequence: CSVAGGRNQPQHF. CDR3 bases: TGCAGCGTTGCTGGGGGTCGCAATCAGCCCCAGCATTTT. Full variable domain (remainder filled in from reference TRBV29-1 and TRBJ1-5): SAVISQKPSRDICQRGTSLTIQCQVDSQVTMMFWYRQQPGQSLTLIATANQGSEATYESGFVIDKFPISRPNLTFSTLTVSNMSPEDSSIYLCSVAGGRNQPQHFGDGTRLSIL.

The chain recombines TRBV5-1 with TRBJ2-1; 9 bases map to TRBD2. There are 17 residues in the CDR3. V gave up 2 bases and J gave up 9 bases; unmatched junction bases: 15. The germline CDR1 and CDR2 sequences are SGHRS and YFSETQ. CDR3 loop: CASSLPLAGDGSGEQFF. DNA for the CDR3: TGCGCCAGCAGCTTACCGTTAGCGGGAGACGGTTCGGGTGAGCAGTTCTTC.

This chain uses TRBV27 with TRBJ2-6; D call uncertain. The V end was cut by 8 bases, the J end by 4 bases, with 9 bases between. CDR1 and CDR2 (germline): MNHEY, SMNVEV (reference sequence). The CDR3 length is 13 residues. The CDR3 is CASSFRGANVLTF. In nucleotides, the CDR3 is TGTGCCAGCTCCTTCCGGGGGGCCAACGTCCTGACTTTC.

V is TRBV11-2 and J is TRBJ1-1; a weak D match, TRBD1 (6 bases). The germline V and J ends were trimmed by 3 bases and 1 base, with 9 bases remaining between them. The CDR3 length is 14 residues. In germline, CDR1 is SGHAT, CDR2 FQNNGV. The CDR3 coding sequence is TGTGCCAGCAGCTTCCCGACAGGGAACACTGAAGCTTTCTTT. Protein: CASSFPTGNTEAFF.